The 32 T cell receptor beta chains listed next were all sequenced from one sample in a study of T cell changes during pregnancy in multiple sclerosis. TCRdb keeps only in-frame clones here, not all; method: immunoSEQ multiplex PCR. The sample has about 69,000 clones, about nine tenths seen once. The sample here was peripheral blood, taken before pregnancy. The receptors stem from a female donor with multiple sclerosis, enrolled in a pregnancy study.

This clone was recorded only once. V usage is TRBV19 and J usage is TRBJ2-7, with D perhaps matching TRBD2 (5 bases). This CDR3 spans 15 amino acids. CDR1 LNHDA and CDR2 SQIVND come from the germline V gene (reference sequence). The germline V and J ends were trimmed by 3 bases and 1 base, with 13 bases remaining between them. This CDR3 is CASSISSSSSYEQYF. DNA for the CDR3: TGTGCCAGTAGTATTTCGTCTAGCTCATCCTACGAGCAGTACTTC.

This clone was observed a few times. This sequence joins TRBV6-5 and TRBJ1-4; perhaps TRBD1 as D (5 bases). Germline V gene sequence: CDR1 MNHEY, CDR2 SVGAGI. Trimming shortened V by 0 bases and J by 5 bases, and 10 bases separated the two germline ends. CDR3 length: 15 amino acids. For the CDR3, the DNA is TGTGCCAGCAGTTACTCCGATGGGGGGAATGAAAAACTGTTTTTT. Encoded protein: CASSYSDGGNEKLFF.

The chain recombines TRBV4-1 with TRBJ1-4, with D possibly matching TRBD1 (6 bases). Looked up from germline, CDR1 is MGHRA and CDR2 is YSYEKL. V was cut by 2 bases and J by 4 bases, with 20 bases left in between. CDR3 length: 18 amino acids. The CDR3, as DNA: TGCGCCAGCAGCCAACCCTCCAGGGGCCTCTCGGGTAATGAAAAACTGTTTTTT. This encodes CASSQPSRGLSGNEKLFF.

The rearrangement links TRBV19 to TRBJ2-7; 10 nucleotides align to TRBD2. Germline V gives CDR1 LNHDA, CDR2 SQIVND (reference sequence). The CDR3 runs to 15 residues. V was pared by 2 bases and J by 6 bases, with 7 bases of the junction left unmatched. The CDR3 sequence is CASSISPSGSTEQYF. CDR3 DNA: TGTGCCAGTAGTATAAGCCCTAGCGGGAGTACCGAGCAGTACTTC. Variable domain in full (rest from reference TRBV19 and TRBJ2-7): DGGITQSPKYLFRKEGQNVTLSCEQNLNHDAMYWYRQDPGQGLRLIYYSQIVNDFQKGDIAEGYSVSREKKESFPLTVTSAQKNPTAFYLCASSISPSGSTEQYFGPGTRLTVT.

The V gene is TRBV19, the J gene TRBJ1-6; 9 nucleotides agree with TRBD1. This CDR3 spans 18 amino acids. The germline gives CDR1 LNHDA, CDR2 SQIVND (reference sequence). The ends lost 4 bases at V and 10 bases at J; junction bases unmatched: 17. The CDR3 loop reads CASSTMQRLQGARSPLHF. CDR3 sequence (DNA): TGTGCCAGTAGTACAATGCAGCGTTTACAGGGGGCTAGATCACCCCTCCACTTT.

V usage is TRBV7-9 and J usage is TRBJ2-5; 7 bases line up with TRBD2. The trim removed 5 bases at V and 2 bases at J, leaving 8 bases unmatched. The CDR3 contains 15 residues. The V gene's germline CDR1 is SEHNR and CDR2 FQNEAQ (reference sequence). The CDR3 DNA is TGTGCCAGCAGCACACTGGGACTACTGCAAGAGACCCAGTACTTC. It encodes CASSTLGLLQETQYF.

The rearrangement uses TRBV19 and TRBJ2-2, with 7 bases aligning to TRBD1. This CDR3 region has 15 residues. CDR1 and CDR2 from the germline V gene are LNHDA and SQIVND (reference sequence). The CDR3 DNA reads as TGTGCAGTCGGTCTGGGACAGACCTTCACCGGGGAGCTGTTTTTT. Protein: CAVGLGQTFTGELFF. The whole variable domain, filled in from reference TRBV19 and TRBJ2-2, reads DGGITQSPKYLFRKEGQNVTLSCEQNLNHDAMYWYRQDPGQGLRLIYYSQIVNDFQKGDIAEGYSVSREKKESFPLTVTSAQKNPTAFYLCAVGLGQTFTGELFFGEGSRLTVL.

The gene calls are TRBV19 and TRBJ1-5; D unresolved. V gave up 9 bases and J gave up 3 bases, with 21 bases separating them. The CDR3 has 16 residues. CDR1 is LNHDA, CDR2 SQIVND, per germline (reference sequence). CDR3 nucleotide sequence: TGTGCCAGCGCGCGGGGTGGTGACCGGGTCAATCAGCCCCAGCATTTT. Translation gives CASARGGDRVNQPQHF.

The J gene is TRBJ2-1, the V gene TRBV29-1, with 8 nucleotides matching TRBD2. With 8 bases clipped from V and 4 bases from J, the junction kept 10 bases outside the gene matches. CDR1 SQVTM and CDR2 ANQGSEA come from the germline V gene. This CDR3 is built from 14 residues. CDR3 residues: CSSLVVAGYNEQFF. The CDR3 region has the DNA TGCAGCTCTCTAGTAGTAGCGGGGTACAATGAGCAGTTCTTC.

The gene calls are TRBV4-3 and TRBJ1-2; D remains unclear. The germline V and J ends were trimmed by 1 base and 5 bases, with 17 bases remaining between them. Germline V CDR1 and CDR2: LGHNA, YSLEER. The CDR3 extends over 16 amino acids. The CDR3 nucleotides read TGCGCCAGCAGCCAAGGGGGTGTTGGGGAGTGGTATGGCTACACCTTC. Translating gives CASSQGGVGEWYGYTF.

The J gene is TRBJ2-3, the V gene TRBV2, with TRBD1 identical over 8 bases. V lost 4 bases and J lost 0; bases outside the gene matches: 9. This CDR3 spans 17 amino acids. The germline V gene has CDR1 SNHLY and CDR2 FYNNEI. The CDR3 here is CASSVMGQASSTDTQYF. CDR3 sequence (DNA): TGTGCCAGCAGTGTAATGGGACAGGCTAGTAGCACAGATACGCAGTATTTT.

A few counts support this clone. The V and J genes are TRBV30 and TRBJ1-1; a weak D match, TRBD1 (6 bases). The CDR3 sequence is 12 residues long. Germline lookup yields CDR1 GTSNPN and CDR2 SVGIG (reference sequence). CDR3 residues: CAFRGLNTEAFF. For the CDR3, the DNA is TGTGCTTTCAGGGGCCTGAACACTGAAGCTTTCTTT.

For this clone: Other DNA sequences in the same sample also yield this CDR3. DNA of the CDR3: TGTGCCAGTAGTATAGGGGGAGGGGCCGGGGAGCTGTTTTTT. This gives the protein CASSIGGGAGELFF. The chain recombines TRBV19 with TRBJ2-2, with 7 bases lining up with TRBD2. The CDR3 covers 14 residues. CDR1 LNHDA and CDR2 SQIVND come from the germline V gene (reference sequence). Trimming took 1 base from V and 6 from J; bases not matched to a gene: 2.

This chain connects TRBV6-1 to TRBJ1-4; TRBD1 is a possible D gene (5 bases). CDR3 length: 17 amino acids. Germline CDR1 MNHNS, CDR2 SASEGT. The V end was cut by 3 bases, the J end by 0 bases, with 14 bases between. CDR3 amino acids: CASSDRTLVATNEKLFF. The CDR3, as DNA: TGTGCCAGCAGTGACCGGACACTTGTTGCAACTAATGAAAAACTGTTTTTT.

V usage is TRBV15 and J usage is TRBJ2-3, with a weak D call TRBD2 (6 bases). CDR1 is LNHNV, CDR2 YYDKDF, per germline (reference sequence). V was cut by 1 base and J by 6 bases, with 17 bases left in between. This CDR3 region has 16 residues. This CDR3 reads CATSRGRRREGDTQYF. For the CDR3, the DNA is TGTGCCACCAGCAGAGGTCGCCGGCGGGAAGGGGATACGCAGTATTTT. Full variable domain (outside the CDR3, taken from reference TRBV15 and TRBJ2-3): DAMVIQNPRYQVTQFGKPVTLSCSQTLNHNVMYWYQQKSSQAPKLLFHYYDKDFNNEADTPDNFQSRRPNTSFCFLDIRSPGLGDTAMYLCATSRGRRREGDTQYFGPGTRLTVL.

The chain couples TRBV30 to TRBJ1-2, with 8 bases lining up with TRBD1. Germline values: CDR1 GTSNPN, CDR2 SVGIG (reference sequence). V trimming: 5 bases; J trimming: 1 base; junction bases outside the gene matches: 6. The CDR3 loop spans 14 amino acids. CDR3 DNA sequence: TGTGCCTGGTGCAGGGGGCCGGTTAACTATGGCTACACCTTC. Residues: CAWCRGPVNYGYTF.

J is TRBJ2-1 and V is TRBV7-3; D uncertain. Germline assignment: CDR1 SGHTA and CDR2 FQGTGA. This CDR3 contains 18 residues. V was clipped by 4 bases and J by 5 bases, with 24 bases between them. The CDR3 DNA follows: TGTGCCAGCAGCTCTTCCCCGTGGGTGCTAGGCGACGACAATGAGCAGTTCTTC. This gives the protein CASSSSPWVLGDDNEQFF. Variable domain in full (rest from reference TRBV7-3 and TRBJ2-1): GAGVSQTPSNKVTEKGKYVELRCDPISGHTALYWYRQSLGQGPEFLIYFQGTGAADDSGLPNDRFFAVRPEGSVSTLKIQRTERGDSAVYLCASSSSPWVLGDDNEQFFGPGTRLTVL.

The genes are TRBV2 and TRBJ2-1; 14 bases map to TRBD2. Germline lookup yields CDR1 SNHLY and CDR2 FYNNEI. J gave up 7 bases and V 6 bases, and 2 bases lay outside the gene matches. The CDR3 consists of 14 residues. DNA for the CDR3: TGTGCCAGCAGCGGGACTAGCGGGAGTAATGAGCAGTTCTTC. As protein: CASSGTSGSNEQFF.

The chain employs TRBV29-1 and TRBJ1-3; perhaps TRBD1 as D (6 bases). CDR3 length: 15 amino acids. The germline V and J ends were trimmed by 4 bases and 1 base, with 14 bases remaining between them. Per germline, CDR1 SQVTM and CDR2 ANQGSEA. The CDR3 reads CSVGVQGTSGNTIYF. The CDR3, as DNA: TGCAGCGTTGGGGTACAGGGCACATCTGGAAACACCATATATTTT.

The CDR3, as DNA: TGTGCCAGCAGCTTACAGGGTAATGGGGCCAACGTCCTGACTTTC. Amino acid sequence: CASSLQGNGANVLTF. The chain has TRBV7-2 and TRBJ2-6; TRBD1 might be the D (5 bases). Germline CDR1 is SGHTA and CDR2 is FQGNSA. The CDR3 extends over 15 amino acids. V was shortened by 2 bases and J by 3 bases, with 8 bases between the two germline ends.

The rearrangement links TRBV4-2 to TRBJ2-2, with a possible D match to TRBD1 (5 bases). CDR1 and CDR2 from the germline V gene are LGHNA and YNFKEQ. The CDR3 covers 13 residues. The V and J ends lost 4 bases and 6 bases respectively, with 9 bases between them. The CDR3 is CASSPTVPGELFF. Written as DNA, the CDR3 is TGTGCCAGCAGCCCGACAGTTCCCGGGGAGCTGTTTTTT.

This clone was counted once. This chain uses TRBV4-2 with TRBJ1-2, with unresolved D. There are 15 residues in the CDR3. Germline assignment: CDR1 LGHNA and CDR2 YNFKEQ. V dropped 3 bases and J dropped 1 base, with 12 bases sitting between them. The CDR3 region is CASSHLRRGNYGYTF. The CDR3 coding sequence is TGTGCCAGCAGCCACCTCAGAAGAGGTAACTATGGCTACACCTTC.

In its sample, this clone was seen a few times. This rearrangement joins TRBV29-1 to TRBJ2-5, with TRBD2 as a possible D gene (6 bases). V lost 7 bases, J lost 7 bases, and 16 bases lay in between. This CDR3 has 12 residues. Germline V gene sequence: CDR1 SQVTM, CDR2 ANQGSEA. The CDR3 loop is CSAGLPQGTQYF. For the CDR3, the DNA is TGCAGCGCGGGACTCCCCCAGGGGACCCAGTACTTC.

V and J are TRBV28 and TRBJ1-2; the match to TRBD1 covers 8 bases. CDR1 is MDHEN, CDR2 SYDVKM, per germline. This CDR3 region has 15 residues. With 6 bases clipped from V and 4 bases from J, the junction kept 10 bases outside the gene matches. CDR3 nucleotide sequence: TGTGCCAGCAGCCTCCCGACAGGGGAAGCCTATGGCTACACCTTC. Its translation is CASSLPTGEAYGYTF.

V and J are TRBV19 and TRBJ1-1; D not resolved. The CDR3 covers 14 residues. Trimming removed 1 base at V and 1 base at J, with 7 bases between. CDR1 and CDR2 from the germline V gene are LNHDA and SQIVND (reference sequence). As DNA, the CDR3 is TGTGCCAGTAGTATAGTACACCCGAACACTGAAGCTTTCTTT. It translates to CASSIVHPNTEAFF.

V usage is TRBV6-5 and J usage is TRBJ2-7; possibly TRBD2 for D (5 bases). The CDR3 consists of 15 residues. V lost 8 bases to trimming and J lost 5 bases, with 22 bases between them. CDR1 is MNHEY, CDR2 SVGAGI, per germline. The CDR3 nucleotides read TGTGCCAGCCGGGGAAGGGATTTGTCTGGTGACGAGCAGTACTTC. Its translation: CASRGRDLSGDEQYF.

The V call is TRBV4-1, the J call TRBJ2-1; 11 positions match TRBD1. The V and J ends lost 1 base and 9 bases, in that order; junction bases with no gene match: 8. Germline-derived CDR1 and CDR2 are MGHRA and YSYEKL. The CDR3 is 16 amino acids. CDR3: CASSQALGQGDVEQFF. The CDR3 DNA reads TGCGCCAGCAGCCAAGCTTTGGGACAGGGGGATGTTGAGCAGTTCTTC.

V and J are TRBV6-4 and TRBJ1-5; D gene unclear. The ends were cut back, 3 bases at V and 4 bases at J, with 7 bases in the middle. This CDR3 spans 13 amino acids. The germline V gene has CDR1 MRHNA and CDR2 SNTAGT. This CDR3 reads CASSEQSNQPQHF. In DNA, the CDR3 is TGTGCCAGCAGTGAACAGTCAAATCAGCCCCAGCATTTT.

This clone was detected only a few times. The chain has TRBV30 and TRBJ1-2; D might be TRBD1 (6 bases). The CDR3 loop spans 13 amino acids. Trimming removed 4 bases at V and 4 bases at J, with 13 bases between. Germline CDR1 GTSNPN, CDR2 SVGIG (reference sequence). CDR3 sequence (DNA): TGTGCCTGGAACAGGGAGGGATCCTATGGCTACACCTTC. Protein: CAWNREGSYGYTF.

The gene calls are TRBV18 and TRBJ2-3; D is ambiguous. Germline CDR1 and CDR2: KGHSH and LQKENI. The CDR3 spans 15 residues. Trimming removed 3 bases at V and 4 bases at J, with 14 bases between. The DNA of the CDR3 is TGTGCCAGCTCACCTCTTAGCCCCTTAGCAGATACGCAGTATTTT. It codes for CASSPLSPLADTQYF.

J is TRBJ2-3 and V is TRBV11-2; 7 nucleotides agree with TRBD2. V lost 6 bases, J lost 4 bases, and 1 base stayed unmatched. Germline CDR1 and CDR2: SGHAT and FQNNGV. The CDR3 has 12 residues. CDR3 region: CASSREADTQYF. In DNA, the CDR3 is TGTGCCAGCAGTCGGGAGGCAGATACGCAGTATTTT.

This rearrangement joins TRBV30 to TRBJ2-1; TRBD2 matches at 10 bases. V lost 1 base and J lost 5; bases outside the gene matches: 8. The CDR3 runs to 16 residues. The germline V gene has CDR1 GTSNPN and CDR2 SVGIG (reference sequence). The CDR3 reads CAWSGIPAGGNNEQFF. CDR3 sequence (DNA): TGTGCCTGGAGTGGGATACCAGCGGGAGGGAACAATGAGCAGTTCTTC. The entire variable domain, with the rest obtained from reference TRBV30 and TRBJ2-1, is as follows: SQTIHQWPATLVQPVGSPLSLECTVEGTSNPNLYWYRQAAGRGLQLLFYSVGIGQISSEVPQNLSASRPQDRQFILSSKKLLLSDSGFYLCAWSGIPAGGNNEQFFGPGTRLTVL.